Below, 8 T cell receptor beta chains from the same sample are listed, as sequenced in a study of blood T cells in healthy people across ages. Alongside a J-beta primer mix, a sample-barcoded 5' primer served in a second PCR lasting about 7 to 11 cycles. TCRdb redid the calling of the 5' RACE reads with MiXCR, one entry per CDR3 protein. The profile covers approximately 490,000 distinct CDR3 sequences, with approximately 25% appearing a single time and around 10% taken by the ten largest. This sample was also put to use in a study of T cells of mothers and their children.

The sequenced sample was blood. The receptor source for this set is a boy younger than 18 in good health.

In this sample, this clonotype turned up a few times. The chain couples TRBV29-1 to TRBJ2-3; 10 nucleotides align to TRBD2. This CDR3 contains 18 residues. The germline V gene encodes CDR1 SQVTM and CDR2 ANQGSEA. V gave up 7 bases and J gave up 2 bases; unmatched junction bases: 18. In DNA form, the CDR3 reads TGCAGCGAAGGTCGGGTAGGGACTAGCGACTCACTCACAGATACGCAGTATTTT. It is translated as CSEGRVGTSDSLTDTQYF.

This clonotype was recorded a few times. The rearrangement uses TRBV6-6 and TRBJ2-7; 9 nucleotides line up with TRBD2. Unmatched junction bases numbered 2, after V lost 2 bases and J lost 0 bases. The CDR3 is made up of 15 amino acids. Germline-derived CDR1 and CDR2 are MNHNY and SVGAGI (reference sequence). CDR3 in DNA: TGTGCCAGCAGTTACGAGCGGGGGGTCTCCTACGAGCAGTACTTC. The encoded protein is CASSYERGVSYEQYF.

This sequence joins TRBV20-1 and TRBJ2-3; D is uncertain. Germline V lookup: CDR1 DFQATT, CDR2 SNEGSKA (reference sequence). Between the trimmed V and J ends, which lost 3 bases and 0 bases, there was a span of 13 bases. CDR3 length: 15 residues. The CDR3 DNA reads as TGCAGTGCTAGTCCTACGGGTTATAGCACAGATACGCAGTATTTT. Translated: CSASPTGYSTDTQYF.

The CDR3 loop is CATARTSGDNEQFF. CDR3 DNA sequence: TGTGCCACCGCCCGGACTAGCGGGGACAATGAGCAGTTCTTC. The J gene is TRBJ2-1, the V gene TRBV27; TRBD2 matches at 12 bases. Germline CDR1 and CDR2: MNHEY and SMNVEV (reference sequence). The CDR3 consists of 14 residues. Trimming removed 10 bases from V and 5 bases from J; junction bases left unmatched: 6.

This clonotype was counted a few times. This chain connects TRBV29-1 to TRBJ2-3; 7 bases are a match to TRBD2. Losses at the gene ends were 6 bases for V and 6 bases for J; bases not matched to a gene: 9. Germline lookup yields CDR1 SQVTM and CDR2 ANQGSEA. The length of the CDR3 is 13 residues. The CDR3, as DNA: TGCAGCGTCCAAGCGGGGTCGATGGATACGCAGTATTTT. It encodes CSVQAGSMDTQYF.

V usage is TRBV4-1 and J usage is TRBJ2-1, with 8 positions matching TRBD2. This CDR3 is 18 amino acids long. V lost 2 bases, J lost 1 base, and 10 bases stayed unmatched. Germline V gives CDR1 MGHRA, CDR2 YSYEKL. CDR3 coding DNA: TGCGCCAGCAGCCAACTCGGGATTAGCGGGACGTCCTACAATGAGCAGTTCTTC. This codes for CASSQLGISGTSYNEQFF.

The rearrangement uses TRBV14 and TRBJ2-1; no firm D call. V lost 0 bases to trimming and J lost 15 bases, with 12 bases between them. Germline CDR1 is SGHDN and CDR2 is FVKESK. The CDR3 loop spans 12 amino acids. DNA for the CDR3: TGTGCCAGCAGCCAAGATATCAGCGTGGCGTTCTTC. Translation: CASSQDISVAFF.

This clonotype was detected a few times. V is TRBV6-1 and J is TRBJ1-2; weak D call: TRBD1 (6 bases). V was clipped by 4 bases and J by 6 bases, with 15 bases between them. The CDR3 is 14 amino acids. Germline loops: CDR1 MNHNS, CDR2 SASEGT. In DNA, the CDR3 is TGTGCCAGCAGTGCCGGGGGCGCTAGCGATGGCTACACCTTC. Its protein product is CASSAGGASDGYTF.